These 27 T cell receptor beta chains came from one sample sequenced in a study of identical twins. TCRdb re-called the 5' RACE reads through MiXCR, storing one row per CDR3 protein. The data show roughly 290,000 distinct CDR3 sequences, with approximately 8% seen just once and about 2.1% held by the top ten. The data also belong to a second study, concerning yellow fever vaccine responses in identical twins.

Specimen: memory (CD45RO+) T cells sorted from blood. Receptor source: a woman between 18 and 30 years old in good health.

A few counts support this clonotype. The chain links TRBV28 to TRBJ2-7, with 8 bases lining up with TRBD1. In germline, CDR1 is MDHEN, CDR2 SYDVKM. This CDR3 contains 14 residues. After removal of 6 bases from V and 1 base from J, the junction contained 5 bases not matched to a gene. The CDR3 DNA follows: TGTGCCAGCAGAACCGGGACAGGTTCCTACGAGCAGTACGTC. Its translation is CASRTGTGSYEQYV.

This sequence joins TRBV4-1 and TRBJ2-2; D perhaps matches TRBD2 (6 bases). Germline V gene data show CDR1 as MGHRA and CDR2 as YSYEKL. CDR3 size: 14 residues. Trimming stripped 3 bases from V and 5 bases from J, with 10 bases between. As DNA, the CDR3 is TGCGCCAGCAGCCAGGGACTCGAAACCGGGGAGCTGTTTTTT. Protein: CASSQGLETGELFF.

This clonotype was detected ten times or more. This rearrangement joins TRBV10-3 to TRBJ2-5; D ambiguous. Germline CDR1 is ENHRY and CDR2 is SYGVKD. The germline V and J ends were trimmed by 8 bases and 2 bases, with 12 bases remaining between them. The CDR3 runs to 13 residues. The chain's CDR3 is CAIQPEKQETQYF. The CDR3 DNA reads as TGTGCCATCCAACCGGAGAAACAAGAGACCCAGTACTTC.

V gene TRBV6-5 combines with J gene TRBJ1-4; D is ambiguous. Looked up from germline, CDR1 is MNHEY and CDR2 is SVGAGI. Between the trimmed V and J ends, which lost 0 bases and 0 bases, there was a span of 5 bases. The CDR3 sequence is 15 residues long. CDR3 residues: CASSYSPATNEKLFF. The CDR3 region has the DNA TGTGCCAGCAGTTACTCGCCTGCAACTAATGAAAAACTGTTTTTT.

This clonotype appeared a few times. The chain recombines TRBV27 with TRBJ2-3; 10 nucleotides agree with TRBD1. The CDR3 is 15 amino acids. The germline CDR1 and CDR2 sequences are MNHEY and SMNVEV (reference sequence). The V and J ends lost 5 bases and 3 bases, in that order; junction bases with no gene match: 5. CDR3 loop: CASSVDRGHTDTQYF. CDR3 bases: TGTGCCAGCAGTGTTGACAGGGGGCATACAGATACGCAGTATTTT.

This clonotype was found a few times. The chain joins TRBV25-1 to TRBJ1-4, with TRBD1 matching 7 bases. Per the germline V gene, CDR1 is MGHDK and CDR2 is SYGVNS. The CDR3 length is 14 residues. V shed 3 bases and J 8 bases; nucleotides not matched to a gene: 6. For the CDR3, the DNA is TGTGCCAGCAGTGACCCGACGACAGGGGAAAAACTGTTTTTT. Its translation: CASSDPTTGEKLFF.

As regards this clonotype: A much larger clonotype is one base distant, so this may be a read error. The rearrangement links TRBV4-1 to TRBJ2-1, with D hard to call. Per germline, CDR1 MGHRA and CDR2 YSYEKL. The CDR3 loop spans 16 amino acids. V lost 3 bases to trimming and J lost 4 bases, with 16 bases between them. CDR3 DNA sequence: TGCGCCAGCAGCCACGCCCTTAGAGGCAGGTACAATGAGCAGTTCTTC. Its translation: CASSHALRGRYNEQFF.

This clonotype was seen repeatedly, ten times or more. The genes are TRBV4-1 and TRBJ2-5; D remains ambiguous. The CDR3 covers 14 residues. Germline V CDR1 and CDR2: MGHRA, YSYEKL. Trimming took off 3 bases at V and 3 bases at J, with 11 bases between the two ends. The CDR3 coding sequence is TGCGCCAGCAGCCACCCCGCAAGTGAAGAGACCCAGTACTTC. Its translation: CASSHPASEETQYF.

This clonotype was seen ten or more times. The chain employs TRBV5-1 and TRBJ2-3; weak D call: TRBD1 (6 bases). Germline loops: CDR1 SGHRS, CDR2 YFSETQ. CDR3 size: 14 residues. The V end was cut by 2 bases, the J end by 2 bases, with 9 bases between. The CDR3 sequence is CASSLTGTTDTQYF. The CDR3 bases are TGCGCCAGCAGCTTAACAGGGACCACAGATACGCAGTATTTT.

The rearrangement links TRBV28 to TRBJ2-1; either TRBD1 or TRBD2 may fit D (6 bases each). V lost 7 bases and J lost 9, with 16 bases in between. This CDR3 has 13 residues. Germline assignment: CDR1 MDHEN and CDR2 SYDVKM. The CDR3 reads CASTGANIIEQFF. The CDR3 DNA is TGTGCCAGCACGGGGGCTAACATCATTGAGCAGTTCTTC.

This clonotype has ten or more counts. V and J are TRBV11-1 and TRBJ1-4; unclear D gene. This CDR3 spans 18 amino acids. The germline V gene encodes CDR1 SGHAT and CDR2 FQDESV (reference sequence). Trimming stripped 3 bases from V and 0 bases from J, with 17 bases between. The CDR3 protein is CASSFGRLPGTTNEKLFF. CDR3 coding DNA: TGTGCCAGCAGCTTTGGAAGGCTCCCGGGGACAACTAATGAAAAACTGTTTTTT.

This clonotype was seen only a few times. The chain carries TRBV11-2 and TRBJ2-1; 8 bases match TRBD2. The V gene's germline CDR1 is SGHAT and CDR2 FQNNGV. This CDR3 spans 15 amino acids. After removal of 6 bases from V and 1 base from J, the junction contained 5 bases not matched to a gene. In DNA, the CDR3 is TGTGCCAGCAGGGAGCGGGGGATATCCTACAATGAGCAGTTCTTC. The encoded protein is CASRERGISYNEQFF.

This clonotype was recorded a few times. The V call is TRBV19, the J call TRBJ2-3, with 7 bases identical to TRBD1. CDR1 and CDR2 (germline): LNHDA, SQIVND (reference sequence). J was trimmed by 3 bases and V by 4 bases; bases with no gene match: 7. The CDR3 sequence is 15 residues long. The CDR3, as DNA: TGTGCCAGTAGTACCCGGGACAGTAAGACAGATACGCAGTATTTT. Its translation is CASSTRDSKTDTQYF.

This clonotype has more than one count but fewer than ten. The chain combines TRBV9 with TRBJ2-1; D gene uncertain. Deletions cut 0 bases from V and 8 bases from J, with 12 bases between. Germline values: CDR1 SGDLS, CDR2 YYNGEE. The CDR3 has 14 residues. CDR3 in amino acids: CASSVGMGLHEQFF. The CDR3 nucleotides are TGTGCCAGCAGCGTAGGAATGGGCCTCCATGAGCAGTTCTTC.

This clonotype was counted only a few times. The chain links TRBV29-1 to TRBJ2-7, with TRBD1 as a possible D gene (6 bases). The V gene lost 7 bases and the J gene lost 0 bases, with 16 bases spanning the gap. The CDR3 length is 14 residues. Germline V gene sequence: CDR1 SQVTM, CDR2 ANQGSEA. CDR3 nucleotides: TGCAGCGCCATGGACAGAGTGAGCTCCTACGAGCAGTACTTC. This translates into CSAMDRVSSYEQYF.

At least ten counts were recorded for this clonotype. One junction end disagrees with the germline gene, perhaps due to a read error. CDR3 region: CASTLGPVSGNTIYF. Written as DNA, the CDR3 is TGTGCCAGCACTTTAGGTCCAGTCTCTGGAAACACCATATATTTT. The J gene is TRBJ1-3, the V gene TRBV12-3 or TRBV12-4; no firm D call. This CDR3 region has 15 residues.

The V gene is TRBV5-8, the J gene TRBJ2-7; D remains ambiguous. Germline V gives CDR1 SGHTS, CDR2 YDEGEE. The CDR3 is made up of 13 amino acids. V lost 3 bases, J lost 3 bases, and 10 bases lay in between. CDR3 region: CASSYSTSYEQYV. CDR3 DNA: TGTGCCAGCAGCTACTCCACCAGCTACGAGCAGTACGTC.

There are a few counts of this clonotype. The chain uses TRBV7-2 and TRBJ2-5, with TRBD2 matching 10 bases. Trimming removed 1 base from V and 5 bases from J; junction bases left unmatched: 7. This CDR3 comprises 16 residues. Germline V lookup: CDR1 SGHTA, CDR2 FQGNSA. CDR3 sequence: CASSLVLAGGLETQYF. CDR3 nucleotides: TGTGCCAGCAGCTTAGTCTTAGCGGGGGGTTTGGAGACCCAGTACTTC.

This clonotype was observed a few times. The CDR3 DNA reads TGTGCCAGCAGGCCTTTGAGTGCCACGGAGAACACTGAAGCTTTCTTT. Translation: CASRPLSATENTEAFF. This rearrangement joins TRBV28 to TRBJ1-1; D not certain. The CDR3 totals 16 residues. The V and J ends lost 6 bases and 1 base respectively, with 18 bases between them. CDR1 is MDHEN and CDR2 is SYDVKM in the germline V gene.

This clonotype has at least ten counts. The V call is TRBV10-3, the J call TRBJ2-7, with 9 bases identical to TRBD2. Germline assignment: CDR1 ENHRY and CDR2 SYGVKD. The CDR3 has 15 amino acids. V shed 6 bases, J shed 4 bases, and the junction held 10 bases outside the gene matches. The CDR3 spells CAIRESSGEAYEQYF. In nucleotides, the CDR3 is TGTGCCATCAGAGAATCTAGCGGGGAAGCTTACGAGCAGTACTTC.

There are many counts of this clonotype. The chain employs TRBV5-1 and TRBJ1-1, with D tentatively TRBD1 (5 bases). The germline gives CDR1 SGHRS, CDR2 YFSETQ. V was pared by 0 bases and J by 7 bases, with 10 bases between. The CDR3 runs to 13 residues. The DNA of the CDR3 is TGCGCCAGCAGCTTGGCCGACAGCGTTGAAGCTTTCTTT. It codes for CASSLADSVEAFF. Combining the CDR3 with reference TRBV5-1 and TRBJ1-1 gives the whole variable domain KAGVTQTPRYLIKTRGQQVTLSCSPISGHRSVSWYQQTPGQGLQFLFEYFSETQRNKGNFPGRFSGRQFSNSRSEMNVSTLELGDSALYLCASSLADSVEAFFGQGTRLTVV.

The chain uses TRBV7-8 and TRBJ2-7; the match to TRBD2 covers 7 bases. V gave up 6 bases and J gave up 6 bases; unmatched junction bases: 11. The CDR3 is 14 amino acids. CDR1 SGHVS and CDR2 FQNEAQ come from the germline V gene. The CDR3 nucleotides are TGTGCCAGCAGACCCTCTTGGGAGGGCCCCGAGCAGTACTTC. Its protein is CASRPSWEGPEQYF. Variable domain in full (rest from reference TRBV7-8 and TRBJ2-7): GAGVSQSPRYKVAKRGQDVALRCDPISGHVSLFWYQQALGQGPEFLTYFQNEAQLDKSGLPSDRFFAERPEGSVSTLKIQRTQQEDSAVYLCASRPSWEGPEQYFGPGTRLTVT.

The sample holds many counts of this clonotype. The V gene is TRBV4-2, the J gene TRBJ1-6, with D possibly TRBD1 on 6 matching bases. V was shortened by 0 bases and J by 8 bases, with 14 bases between the two germline ends. Germline V CDR1 and CDR2: LGHNA, YNFKEQ. CDR3 length: 16 residues. As DNA, the CDR3 is TGTGCCAGCAGCCAAGAATCCGGCAGGGGTCATTCACCCCTCCACTTT. It encodes CASSQESGRGHSPLHF.

The chain uses TRBV12-3 or TRBV12-4 and TRBJ2-1; D is possibly TRBD1 or TRBD2 (5 bases each). Trimming cost V 8 bases and J 2 bases, with 16 bases left between them. The CDR3 sequence is 15 residues long. The CDR3 protein is CASVAFTGPYNEQFF. The CDR3 bases are TGTGCCAGCGTTGCGTTCACGGGACCCTACAATGAGCAGTTCTTC.

This clonotype was picked up many times. This chain links TRBV12-3 or TRBV12-4 with TRBJ1-1; D not certain. The CDR3 contains 13 residues. Trimming took 9 bases from V and 6 from J, leaving 17 bases between them. Written as DNA, the CDR3 is TGTGCCAGTATAGCCGCCGGTGACGCTGAAGCTTTCTTT. Protein product: CASIAAGDAEAFF.

This clonotype was seen a few times. This chain connects TRBV7-6 to TRBJ2-7; D perhaps matches TRBD2 (6 bases). The CDR3 has 16 residues. Trimming stripped 4 bases from V and 3 bases from J, with 19 bases between. Germline CDR1 and CDR2: SGHVS and FNYEAQ. The CDR3 DNA follows: TGTGCCAGCAGCTGGGGTCCCAATAGCGGCAGCTACGAGCAGTACTTC. Translation gives CASSWGPNSGSYEQYF.

This clonotype was counted at least ten times. V is TRBV5-1 and J is TRBJ2-2; 11 nucleotides line up with TRBD1. Germline V gives CDR1 SGHRS, CDR2 YFSETQ. V trimming: 4 bases; J trimming: 3 bases; junction bases outside the gene matches: 5. The length of the CDR3 is 16 residues. CDR3 amino acids: CASSRDRGTYTGELFF. The CDR3 DNA is TGCGCCAGCAGCAGGGACAGGGGGACTTACACCGGGGAGCTGTTTTTT.